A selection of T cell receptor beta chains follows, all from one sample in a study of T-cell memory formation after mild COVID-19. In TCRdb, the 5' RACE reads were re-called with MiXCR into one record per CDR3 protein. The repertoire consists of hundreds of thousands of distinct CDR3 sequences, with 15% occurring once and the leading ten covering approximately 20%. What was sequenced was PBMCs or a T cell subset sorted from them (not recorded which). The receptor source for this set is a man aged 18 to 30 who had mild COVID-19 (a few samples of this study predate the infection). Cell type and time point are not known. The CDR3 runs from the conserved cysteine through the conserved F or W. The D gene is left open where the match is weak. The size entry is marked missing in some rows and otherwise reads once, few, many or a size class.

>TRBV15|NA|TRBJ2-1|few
CATTPDPAAYNEQFF
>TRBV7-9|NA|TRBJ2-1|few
CASSPDSNEQFF
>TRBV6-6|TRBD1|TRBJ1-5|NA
CASSSQGDLRTAPQHF
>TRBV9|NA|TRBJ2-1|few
CASSVEITGLDVRGEQFF
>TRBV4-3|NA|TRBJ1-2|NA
CASSQDLREGYGYTF
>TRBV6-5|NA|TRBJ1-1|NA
CASSLGGGGLNTEAFF
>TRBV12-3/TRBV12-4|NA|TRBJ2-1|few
CASSFRSGAVAFNEQFF
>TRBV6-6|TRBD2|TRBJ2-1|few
CASSYPGGTPHNEQFF
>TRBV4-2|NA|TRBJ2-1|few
CASSQDKSGTYNEQFF
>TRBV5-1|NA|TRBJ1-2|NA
CASRPDAWTENGYTF
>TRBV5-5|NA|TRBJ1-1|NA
CASRHASPTRGVPVEAFF
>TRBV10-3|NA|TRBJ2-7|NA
CAISESISRATYEQYF
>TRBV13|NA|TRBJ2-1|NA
CASSGRGWEQFF
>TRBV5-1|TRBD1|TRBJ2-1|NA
CASSLTGAVNNEQFF
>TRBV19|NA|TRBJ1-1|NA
CASNSEGIGLPTEAFF
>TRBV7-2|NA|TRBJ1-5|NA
CASSYGQSAPNQPQHF
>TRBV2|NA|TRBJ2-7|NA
CASSEALTVYEQYF
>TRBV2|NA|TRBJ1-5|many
CASMSGITAGFQHF
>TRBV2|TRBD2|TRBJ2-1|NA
CASAPGLGDYNEQFF
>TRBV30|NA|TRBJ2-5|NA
CAWRSLGETQYF
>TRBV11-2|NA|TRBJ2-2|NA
CASSFGHAGELFF
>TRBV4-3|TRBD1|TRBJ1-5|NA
CASSRGPGNQPQHF
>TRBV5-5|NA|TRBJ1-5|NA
CASSPGGSTSNQPQHF
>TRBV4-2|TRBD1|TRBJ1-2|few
CASSQGDSPTYGYTF
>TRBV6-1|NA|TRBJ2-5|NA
CASHPGYSPETQYF
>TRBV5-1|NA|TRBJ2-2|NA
CASSLAGSGGELFF
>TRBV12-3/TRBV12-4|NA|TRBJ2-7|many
CASSSLDYEQYF
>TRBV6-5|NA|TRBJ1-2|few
CASSQDSGYGYTF
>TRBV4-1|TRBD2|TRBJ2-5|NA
CASSQGPGLADQETQYF
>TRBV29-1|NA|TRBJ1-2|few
CSVVLGWDGYGYTF
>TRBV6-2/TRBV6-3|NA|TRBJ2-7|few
CASSYGGNSYEQYF
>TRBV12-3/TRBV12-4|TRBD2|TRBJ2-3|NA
CASSLTASGRGADTQYF
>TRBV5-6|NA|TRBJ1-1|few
CASSSRVDTEAFF
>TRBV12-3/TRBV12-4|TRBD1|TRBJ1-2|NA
CASRPGQLYGYTF
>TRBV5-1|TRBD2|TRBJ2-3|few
CASSLAGLASMTDTQYF
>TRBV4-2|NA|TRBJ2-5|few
CASCYRAGANQETQYF
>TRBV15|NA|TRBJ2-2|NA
CATSSYMTPRIDSGANTGELFF
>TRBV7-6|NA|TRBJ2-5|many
CASSPRSGVRETQYF
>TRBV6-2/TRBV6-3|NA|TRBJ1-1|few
CASSYRGSEAFF
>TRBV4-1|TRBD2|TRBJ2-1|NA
CASSRGRGGTYNEQFF
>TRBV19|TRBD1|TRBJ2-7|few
CASSIRQGAVEQYF
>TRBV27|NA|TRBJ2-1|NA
CASKWMGGHPYNEQFF
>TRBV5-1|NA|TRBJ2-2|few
CASSLSLNTGELFF
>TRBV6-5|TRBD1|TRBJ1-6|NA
CASSYHRTGQNSPLHF
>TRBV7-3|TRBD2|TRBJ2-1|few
CASSLTPGTSGGAGEQFF
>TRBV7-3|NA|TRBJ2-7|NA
CASSPGRVGKQYF
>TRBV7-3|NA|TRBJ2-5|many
CASSRGRSLGETQYF
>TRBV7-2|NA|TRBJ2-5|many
CASSFRQGLTQETQYF
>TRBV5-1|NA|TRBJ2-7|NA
CASSYNSGSEQYF
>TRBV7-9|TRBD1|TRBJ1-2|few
CASSLSGTGHGYTF
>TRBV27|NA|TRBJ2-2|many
CASSLYNFGELFF
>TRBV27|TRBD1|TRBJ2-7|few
CASSLGQGDVSYEQYF
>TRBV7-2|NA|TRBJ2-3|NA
CASSLESNRGTDTQYF
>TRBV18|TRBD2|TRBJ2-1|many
CASSPARGEAGYNEQFF
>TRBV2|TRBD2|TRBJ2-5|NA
CASSGGSGLQETQYF
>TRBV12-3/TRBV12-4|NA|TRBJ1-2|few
CASRGFYGYTF